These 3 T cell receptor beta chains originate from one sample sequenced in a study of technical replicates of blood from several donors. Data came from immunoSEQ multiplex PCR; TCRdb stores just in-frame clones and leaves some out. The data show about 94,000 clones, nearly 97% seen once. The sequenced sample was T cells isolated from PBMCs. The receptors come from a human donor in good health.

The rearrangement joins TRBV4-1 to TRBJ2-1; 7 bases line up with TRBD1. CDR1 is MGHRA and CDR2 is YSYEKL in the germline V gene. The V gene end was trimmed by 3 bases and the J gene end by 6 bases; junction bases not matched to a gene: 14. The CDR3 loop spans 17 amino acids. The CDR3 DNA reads TGCGCCAGCAGCCACGCCTTTTCCAGGGGGAGTCGCAATGAGCAGTTCTTC. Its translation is CASSHAFSRGSRNEQFF.

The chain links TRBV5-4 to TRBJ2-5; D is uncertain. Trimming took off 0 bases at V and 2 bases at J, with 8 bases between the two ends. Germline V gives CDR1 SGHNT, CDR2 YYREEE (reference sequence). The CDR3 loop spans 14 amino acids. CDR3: CASSLVGGQETQYF. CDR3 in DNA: TGTGCCAGCAGCTTGGTCGGCGGACAAGAGACCCAGTACTTC.

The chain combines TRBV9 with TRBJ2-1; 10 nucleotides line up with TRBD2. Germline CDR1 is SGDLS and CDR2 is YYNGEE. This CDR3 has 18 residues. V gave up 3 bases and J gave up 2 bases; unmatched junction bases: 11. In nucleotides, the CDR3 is TGTGCCAGCAGCGGGACACCGCAAACTAGCGGGGCCTACAATGAGCAGTTCTTC. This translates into CASSGTPQTSGAYNEQFF.